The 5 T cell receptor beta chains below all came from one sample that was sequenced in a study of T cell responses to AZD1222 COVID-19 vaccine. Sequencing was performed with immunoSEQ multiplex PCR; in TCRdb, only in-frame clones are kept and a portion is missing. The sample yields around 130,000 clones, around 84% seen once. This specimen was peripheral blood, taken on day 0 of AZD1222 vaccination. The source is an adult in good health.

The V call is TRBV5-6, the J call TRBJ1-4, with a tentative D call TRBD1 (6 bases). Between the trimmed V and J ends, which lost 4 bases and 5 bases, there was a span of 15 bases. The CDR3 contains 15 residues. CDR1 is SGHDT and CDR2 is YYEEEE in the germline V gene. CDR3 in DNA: TGTGCCAGCAGCCTGGTGTTGGACAGAAATGAAAAACTGTTTTTT. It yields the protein CASSLVLDRNEKLFF.

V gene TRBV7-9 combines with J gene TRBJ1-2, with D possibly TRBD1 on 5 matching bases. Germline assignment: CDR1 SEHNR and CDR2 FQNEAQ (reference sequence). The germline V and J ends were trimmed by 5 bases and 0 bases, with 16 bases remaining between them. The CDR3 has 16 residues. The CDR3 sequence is CASSIKTDSSNYGYTF. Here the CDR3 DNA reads TGTGCCAGCAGCATAAAAACAGACAGCTCTAACTATGGCTACACCTTC.

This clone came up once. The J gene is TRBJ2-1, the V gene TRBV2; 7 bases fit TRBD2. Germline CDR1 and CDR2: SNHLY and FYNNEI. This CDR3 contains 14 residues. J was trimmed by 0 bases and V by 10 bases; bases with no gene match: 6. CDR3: CATLAELSYNEQFF. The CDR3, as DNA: TGTGCCACTCTAGCGGAACTCTCCTACAATGAGCAGTTCTTC.

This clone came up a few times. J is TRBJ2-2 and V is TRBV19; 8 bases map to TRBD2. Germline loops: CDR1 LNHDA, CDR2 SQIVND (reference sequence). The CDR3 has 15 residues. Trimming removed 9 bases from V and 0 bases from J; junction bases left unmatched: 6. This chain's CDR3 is CASRTGLANTGELFF. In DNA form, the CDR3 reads TGTGCCAGCAGAACGGGACTAGCGAACACCGGGGAGCTGTTTTTT. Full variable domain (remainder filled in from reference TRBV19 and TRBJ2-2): DGGITQSPKYLFRKEGQNVTLSCEQNLNHDAMYWYRQDPGQGLRLIYYSQIVNDFQKGDIAEGYSVSREKKESFPLTVTSAQKNPTAFYLCASRTGLANTGELFFGEGSRLTVL.

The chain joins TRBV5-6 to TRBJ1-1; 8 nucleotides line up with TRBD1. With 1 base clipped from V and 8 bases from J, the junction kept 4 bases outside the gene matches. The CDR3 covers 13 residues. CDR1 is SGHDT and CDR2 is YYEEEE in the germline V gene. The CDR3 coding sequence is TGTGCCAGCAGCTTGCAGGGGGCGCTGGAAGCTTTCTTT. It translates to CASSLQGALEAFF.